This T cell receptor beta chain was recovered during a study of T-cell reconstitution after alpha-beta-depleted transplantation in children. As it was prepared, the TCRbeta library received unique molecular identifiers. Via MiXCR, TCRdb re-called the PCR reads, giving one row per CDR3 protein. The data contain about 230,000 distinct CDR3 sequences, around 13% of them singletons. Losses at the gene ends were 2 bases for V and 5 bases for J; bases not matched to a gene: 8. Germline V lookup: CDR1 LNHNV, CDR2 YYDKDF (reference sequence). CDR3 length equals 17 residues. This clonotype was counted only a few times.

Specimen: PBMCs from the stem cell graft donor, collected from the stem cell graft. This clonotype originated in a human donor who donated a stem cell graft to a child with acute lymphoblastic leukemia. The genes are TRBV15 and TRBJ2-1; 11 nucleotides line up with TRBD2. The CDR3 protein is CATSRSVAGGLDNEQFF. The CDR3 DNA reads as TGTGCCACCAGCAGATCCGTAGCGGGAGGGCTCGACAATGAGCAGTTCTTC.